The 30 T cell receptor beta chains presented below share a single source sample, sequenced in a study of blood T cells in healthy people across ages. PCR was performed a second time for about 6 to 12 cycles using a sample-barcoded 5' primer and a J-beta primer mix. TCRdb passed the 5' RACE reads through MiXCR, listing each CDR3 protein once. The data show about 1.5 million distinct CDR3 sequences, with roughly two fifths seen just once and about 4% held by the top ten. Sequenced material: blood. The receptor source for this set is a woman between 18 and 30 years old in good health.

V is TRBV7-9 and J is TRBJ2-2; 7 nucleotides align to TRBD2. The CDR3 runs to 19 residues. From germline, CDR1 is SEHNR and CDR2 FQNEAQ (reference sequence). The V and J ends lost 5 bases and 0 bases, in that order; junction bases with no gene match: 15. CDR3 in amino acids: CASSRASGDLRSNTGELFF. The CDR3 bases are TGTGCCAGCAGCAGGGCTAGCGGAGACCTAAGATCGAACACCGGGGAGCTGTTTTTT.

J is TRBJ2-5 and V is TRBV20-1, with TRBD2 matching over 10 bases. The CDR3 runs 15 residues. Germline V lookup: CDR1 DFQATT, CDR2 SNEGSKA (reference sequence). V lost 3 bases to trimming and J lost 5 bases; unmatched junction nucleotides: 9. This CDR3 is CSARLASGSVETQYF. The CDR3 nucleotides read TGCAGTGCTAGGTTGGCTAGCGGGAGTGTGGAGACCCAGTACTTC.

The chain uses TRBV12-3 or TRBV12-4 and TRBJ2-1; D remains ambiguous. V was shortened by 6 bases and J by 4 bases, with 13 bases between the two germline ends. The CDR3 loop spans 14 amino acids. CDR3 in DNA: TGTGCCAGCAGGACCAGTTCGGCTTACAATGAGCAGTTCTTC. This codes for CASRTSSAYNEQFF.

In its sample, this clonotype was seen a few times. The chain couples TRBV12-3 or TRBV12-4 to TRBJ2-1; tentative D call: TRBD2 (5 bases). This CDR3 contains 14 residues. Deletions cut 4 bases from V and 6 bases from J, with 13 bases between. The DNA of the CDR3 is TGTGCCAGCAGTTCCCGACCGAGGGCCAATGAGCAGTTCTTC. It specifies CASSSRPRANEQFF.

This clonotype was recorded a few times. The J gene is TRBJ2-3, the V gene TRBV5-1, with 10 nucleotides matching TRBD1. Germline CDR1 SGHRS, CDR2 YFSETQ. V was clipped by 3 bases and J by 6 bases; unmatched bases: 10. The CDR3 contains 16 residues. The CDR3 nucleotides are TGCGCCAGCAGCTACACACTGACAGGGGGCCAGGATACGCAGTATTTT. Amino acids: CASSYTLTGGQDTQYF. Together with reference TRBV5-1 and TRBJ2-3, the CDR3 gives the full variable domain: KAGVTQTPRYLIKTRGQQVTLSCSPISGHRSVSWYQQTPGQGLQFLFEYFSETQRNKGNFPGRFSGRQFSNSRSEMNVSTLELGDSALYLCASSYTLTGGQDTQYFGPGTRLTVL.

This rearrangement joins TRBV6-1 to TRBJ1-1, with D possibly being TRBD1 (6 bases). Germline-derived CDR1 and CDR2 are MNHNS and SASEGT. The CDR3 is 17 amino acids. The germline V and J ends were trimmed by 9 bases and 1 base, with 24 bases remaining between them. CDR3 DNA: TGTGCCAGTACTGCTCAGGGTAGGGGGGAAGGGAACACTGAAGCTTTCTTT. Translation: CASTAQGRGEGNTEAFF.

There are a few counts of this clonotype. CDR3 sequence reads: CASSYSQGESEAFF. Written as DNA, the CDR3 is TGTGCCAGCAGTTACTCACAGGGGGAGTCTGAAGCTTTCTTT. This sequence joins TRBV6-5 and TRBJ1-1, with 8 bases that match TRBD1. The germline CDR1 and CDR2 sequences are MNHEY and SVGAGI. The CDR3 runs to 14 residues. V was clipped by 0 bases and J by 6 bases; unmatched bases: 3.

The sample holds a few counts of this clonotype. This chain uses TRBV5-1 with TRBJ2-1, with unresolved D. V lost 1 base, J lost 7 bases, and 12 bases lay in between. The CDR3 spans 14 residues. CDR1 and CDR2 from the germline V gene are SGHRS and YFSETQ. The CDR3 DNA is TGCGCCAGCAGCTTGAATCTAGTAGGTAATGAGCAGTTCTTC. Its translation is CASSLNLVGNEQFF.

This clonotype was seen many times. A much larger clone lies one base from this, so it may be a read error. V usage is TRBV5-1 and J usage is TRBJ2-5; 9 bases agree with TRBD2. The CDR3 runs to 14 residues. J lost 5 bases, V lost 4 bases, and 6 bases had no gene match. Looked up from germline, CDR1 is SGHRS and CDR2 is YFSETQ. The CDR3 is CASSAGLATETQYF. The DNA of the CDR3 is TGCGCCAGCAGCGCCGGACTAGCGACGGAGACCCAGTACTTC.

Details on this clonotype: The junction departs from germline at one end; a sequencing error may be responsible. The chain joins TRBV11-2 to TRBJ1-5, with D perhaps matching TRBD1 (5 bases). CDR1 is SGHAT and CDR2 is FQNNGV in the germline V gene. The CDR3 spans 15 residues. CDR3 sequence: CTSSADFTRGQPQHF. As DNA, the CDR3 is TGTACCAGCAGCGCGGACTTCACAAGGGGTCAGCCCCAGCATTTT. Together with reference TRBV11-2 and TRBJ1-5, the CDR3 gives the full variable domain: EAGVAQSPRYKIIEKRQSVAFWCNPISGHATLYWYQQILGQGPKLLIQFQNNGVVDDSQLPKDRFSAERLKGVDSTLKIQPAKLEDSAVYLCTSSADFTRGQPQHFGDGTRLSIL.

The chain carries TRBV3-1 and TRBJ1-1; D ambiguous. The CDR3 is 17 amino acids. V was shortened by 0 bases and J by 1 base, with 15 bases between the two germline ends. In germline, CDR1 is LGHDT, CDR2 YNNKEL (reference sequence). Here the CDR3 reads CASSQDPPGPENTEAFF. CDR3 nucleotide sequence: TGTGCCAGCAGCCAAGACCCCCCAGGACCGGAGAACACTGAAGCTTTCTTT.

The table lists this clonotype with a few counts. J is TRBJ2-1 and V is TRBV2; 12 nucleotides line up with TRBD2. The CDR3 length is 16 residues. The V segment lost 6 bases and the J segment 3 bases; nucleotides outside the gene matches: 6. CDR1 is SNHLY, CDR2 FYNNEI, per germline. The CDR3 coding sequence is TGTGCCAGCAGGGAGGGACTAGCGGGTTTCTACAATGAGCAGTTCTTC. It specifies CASREGLAGFYNEQFF.

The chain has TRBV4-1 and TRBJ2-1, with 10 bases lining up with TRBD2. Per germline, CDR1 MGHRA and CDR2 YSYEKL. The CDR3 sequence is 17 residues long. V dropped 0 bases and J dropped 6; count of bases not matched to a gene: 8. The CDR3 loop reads CASSQEGVIAGGNEQFF. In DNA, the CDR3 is TGCGCCAGCAGCCAAGAGGGGGTCATAGCGGGGGGCAATGAGCAGTTCTTC.

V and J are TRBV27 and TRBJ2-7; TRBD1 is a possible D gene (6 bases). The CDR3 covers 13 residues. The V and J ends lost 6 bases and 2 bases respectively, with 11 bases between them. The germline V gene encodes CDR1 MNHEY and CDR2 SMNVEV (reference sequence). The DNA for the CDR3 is TGTGCCAGCAGCGACAGGCCACCCTACGAGCAGTACTTC. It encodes CASSDRPPYEQYF.

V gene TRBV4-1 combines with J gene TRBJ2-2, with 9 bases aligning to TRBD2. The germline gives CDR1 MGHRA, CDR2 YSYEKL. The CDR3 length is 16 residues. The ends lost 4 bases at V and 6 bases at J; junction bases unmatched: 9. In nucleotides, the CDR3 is TGCGCCAGCAGCCCCATGGCTAGCGGGGCATCCGGGGAGCTGTTTTTT. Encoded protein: CASSPMASGASGELFF.

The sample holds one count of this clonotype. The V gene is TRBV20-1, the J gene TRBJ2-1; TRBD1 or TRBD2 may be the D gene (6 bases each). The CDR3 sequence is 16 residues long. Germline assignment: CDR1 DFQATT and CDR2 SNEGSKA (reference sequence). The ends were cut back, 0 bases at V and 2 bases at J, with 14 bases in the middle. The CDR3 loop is CSARDVWRDTYNEQFF. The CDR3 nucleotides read TGCAGTGCTAGAGATGTATGGCGGGACACCTACAATGAGCAGTTCTTC.

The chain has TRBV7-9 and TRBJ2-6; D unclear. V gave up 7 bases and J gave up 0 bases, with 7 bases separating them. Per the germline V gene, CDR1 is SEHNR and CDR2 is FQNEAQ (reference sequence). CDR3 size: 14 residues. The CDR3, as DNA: TGTGCCAGCAAGGCCCTCTCTGGGGCCAACGTCCTGACTTTC. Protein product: CASKALSGANVLTF.

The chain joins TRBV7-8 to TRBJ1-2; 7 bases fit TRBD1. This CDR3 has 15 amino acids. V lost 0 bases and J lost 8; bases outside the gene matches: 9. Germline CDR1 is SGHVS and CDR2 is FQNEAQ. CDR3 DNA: TGTGCCAGCAGCTTAGCAGTCAGGGGGACTGTCGGCTACACCTTC. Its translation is CASSLAVRGTVGYTF.

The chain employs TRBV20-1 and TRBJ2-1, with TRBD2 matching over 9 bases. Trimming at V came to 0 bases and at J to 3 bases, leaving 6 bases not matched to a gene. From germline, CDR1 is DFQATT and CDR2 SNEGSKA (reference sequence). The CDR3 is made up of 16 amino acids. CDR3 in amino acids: CSARDGGGAVYNEQFF. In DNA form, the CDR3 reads TGCAGTGCTAGAGATGGCGGGGGGGCGGTCTACAATGAGCAGTTCTTC.

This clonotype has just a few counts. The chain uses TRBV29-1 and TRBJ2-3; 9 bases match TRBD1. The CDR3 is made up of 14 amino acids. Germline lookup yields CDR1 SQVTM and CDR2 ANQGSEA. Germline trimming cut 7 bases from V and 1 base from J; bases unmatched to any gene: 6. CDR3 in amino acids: CSGRDRARTDTQYF. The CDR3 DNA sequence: TGCAGCGGTAGGGACAGGGCACGCACAGATACGCAGTATTTT.

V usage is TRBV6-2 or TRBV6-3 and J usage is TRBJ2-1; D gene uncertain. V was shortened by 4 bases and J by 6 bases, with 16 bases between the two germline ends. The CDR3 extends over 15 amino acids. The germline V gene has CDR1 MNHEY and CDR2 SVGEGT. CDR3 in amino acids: CASSFSVLGSNEQFF. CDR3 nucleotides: TGTGCCAGCAGTTTCTCAGTCCTGGGAAGCAATGAGCAGTTCTTC.

The CDR3, as DNA: TGTGCCAGCAGGTGGACAGGGGCCAACTATGGCTACACCTTC. Translation: CASRWTGANYGYTF. The chain has TRBV6-2 or TRBV6-3 and TRBJ1-2, with 9 bases that match TRBD1. V was clipped by 6 bases and J by 2 bases; unmatched bases: 4. The CDR3 length is 14 residues. Germline V CDR1 and CDR2: MNHEY, SVGEGT.

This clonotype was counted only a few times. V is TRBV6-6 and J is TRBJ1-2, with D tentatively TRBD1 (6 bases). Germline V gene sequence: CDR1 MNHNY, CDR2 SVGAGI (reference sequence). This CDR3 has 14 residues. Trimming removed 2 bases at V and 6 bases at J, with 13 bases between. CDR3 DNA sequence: TGTGCCAGCAGTTACGGACGGACAGCGGATGGCTACACCTTC. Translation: CASSYGRTADGYTF.

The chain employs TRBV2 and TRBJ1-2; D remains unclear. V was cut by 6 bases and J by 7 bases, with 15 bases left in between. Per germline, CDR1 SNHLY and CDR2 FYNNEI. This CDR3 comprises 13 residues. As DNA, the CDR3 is TGTGCCAGCAGGATTTTTACCCCTTCTGGCTACACCTTC. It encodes CASRIFTPSGYTF.

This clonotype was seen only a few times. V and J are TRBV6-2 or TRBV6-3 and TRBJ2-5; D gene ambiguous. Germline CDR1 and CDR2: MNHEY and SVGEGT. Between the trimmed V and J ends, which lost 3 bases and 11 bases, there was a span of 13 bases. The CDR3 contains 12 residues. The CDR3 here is CASSYGVHEQYF. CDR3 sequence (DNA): TGTGCCAGCAGTTATGGGGTCCATGAGCAGTACTTC.

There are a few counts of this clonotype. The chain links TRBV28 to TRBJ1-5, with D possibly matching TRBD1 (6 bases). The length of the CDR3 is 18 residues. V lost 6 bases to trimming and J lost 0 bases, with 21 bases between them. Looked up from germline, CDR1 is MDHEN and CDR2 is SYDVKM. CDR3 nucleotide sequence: TGTGCCAGCAGCTCCCCTCCCGGGGGCGGAAATAGCAATCAGCCCCAGCATTTT. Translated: CASSSPPGGGNSNQPQHF.

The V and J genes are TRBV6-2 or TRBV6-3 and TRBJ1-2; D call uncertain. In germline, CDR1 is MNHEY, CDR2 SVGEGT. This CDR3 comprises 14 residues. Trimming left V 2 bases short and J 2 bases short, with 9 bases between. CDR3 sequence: CASSYLPGNYGYTF. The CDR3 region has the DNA TGTGCCAGCAGTTACCTCCCCGGGAACTATGGCTACACCTTC.

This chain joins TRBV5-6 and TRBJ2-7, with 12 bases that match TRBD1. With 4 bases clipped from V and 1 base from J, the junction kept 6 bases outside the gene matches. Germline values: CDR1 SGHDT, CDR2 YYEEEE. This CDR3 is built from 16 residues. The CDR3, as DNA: TGTGCCAGCAGCCAACGGGACAGGGGGCTTTCCTACGAGCAGTACTTC. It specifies CASSQRDRGLSYEQYF. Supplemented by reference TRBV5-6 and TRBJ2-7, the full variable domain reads DAGVTQSPTHLIKTRGQQVTLRCSPKSGHDTVSWYQQALGQGPQFIFQYYEEEERQRGNFPDRFSGHQFPNYSSELNVNALLLGDSALYLCASSQRDRGLSYEQYFGPGTRLTVT.

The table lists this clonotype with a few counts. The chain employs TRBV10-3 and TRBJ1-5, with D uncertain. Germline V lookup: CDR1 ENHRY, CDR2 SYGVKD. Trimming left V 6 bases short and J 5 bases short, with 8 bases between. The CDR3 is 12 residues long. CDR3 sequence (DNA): TGTGCCATCAGGGACGGAGATCAGCCCCAGCATTTT. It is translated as CAIRDGDQPQHF.

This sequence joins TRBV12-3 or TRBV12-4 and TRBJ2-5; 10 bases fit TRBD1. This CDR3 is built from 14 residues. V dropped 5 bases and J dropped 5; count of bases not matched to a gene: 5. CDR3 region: CASSQDRGLETQYF. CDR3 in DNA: TGTGCCAGCAGTCAGGACAGGGGGTTGGAGACCCAGTACTTC.